This T cell receptor beta chain was sequenced in a study of shared clonotypes between healthy human individuals. Whole-study findings and limits: Clonotype sharing among donors likely depends on sequencing depth. Blood alone was sampled, and tissue repertoires likely differ. Limited genetic and exposure-history diversity came from having few donors.

Remarks on this clone: The antigen is not known.

In replicate PCRs of unsorted PBMC, about 0.3 ug DNA, 31,000 or so T cell genomes, was used. Sequencing was performed with immunoSEQ multiplex PCR; in TCRdb, only in-frame clones are kept and a portion is missing. The sample contains about 490,000 clones, around three quarters of which appear only once. The CDR3 consists of 14 residues. Between the trimmed V and J ends, which lost 7 bases and 7 bases, there was a span of 17 bases. Per germline, CDR1 MDHEN and CDR2 SYDVKM. The J gene is TRBJ1-5, the V gene TRBV28; tentatively, D is TRBD1 (5 bases). Sequencing used PBMCs. The receptor was isolated from a woman aged 40 to 50 in good health. Some clones in this sample may be carry-over from other donors' samples. CDR3 coding DNA: TGTGCCAGCACCCTGGGGCAGGGTTGGCAGCCCCAGCATTTT. The encoded protein is CASTLGQGWQPQHF. The full variable domain, with the rest looked up from reference TRBV28 and TRBJ1-5, is DVKVTQSSRYLVKRTGEKVFLECVQDMDHENMFWYRQDPGLGLRLIYFSYDVKMKEKGDIPEGYSVSREKKERFSLILESASTNQTSMYLCASTLGQGWQPQHFGDGTRLSIL.